This T cell receptor beta chain was identified during a study of blood T cell repertoires in COVID-19. The junction had 11 bases not matched to a gene; V was cut back by 5 bases and J by 1 base. The CDR3 covers 16 residues. Germline values: CDR1 SGHRS, CDR2 YFSETQ. Measured with immunoSEQ multiplex PCR; TCRdb has only the in-frame clones, and not every one. The sample has roughly 42,000 clones, more than 80% seen once. The sequencing input was peripheral blood. The chain uses TRBV5-1 and TRBJ2-5, with 7 bases aligning to TRBD2. The sequence derives from a man aged 25 to 40 with active or convalescent COVID-19. Here the CDR3 DNA reads TGCGCCAGCAGACCTAGCGGAGGGGCCTCCCAAGAGACCCAGTACTTC. Translation gives CASRPSGGASQETQYF.